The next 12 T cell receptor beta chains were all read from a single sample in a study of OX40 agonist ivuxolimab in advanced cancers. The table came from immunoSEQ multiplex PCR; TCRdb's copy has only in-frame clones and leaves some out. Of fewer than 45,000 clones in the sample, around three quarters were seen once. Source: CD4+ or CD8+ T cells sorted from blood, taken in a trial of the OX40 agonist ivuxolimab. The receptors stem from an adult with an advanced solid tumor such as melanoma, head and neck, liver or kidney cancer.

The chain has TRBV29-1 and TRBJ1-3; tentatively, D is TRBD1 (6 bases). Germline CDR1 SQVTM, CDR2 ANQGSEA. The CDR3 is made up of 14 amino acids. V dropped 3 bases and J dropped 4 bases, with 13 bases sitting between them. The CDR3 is CSVDGTGTGNTIYF. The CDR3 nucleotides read TGCAGCGTTGACGGCACGGGGACAGGAAACACCATATATTTT.

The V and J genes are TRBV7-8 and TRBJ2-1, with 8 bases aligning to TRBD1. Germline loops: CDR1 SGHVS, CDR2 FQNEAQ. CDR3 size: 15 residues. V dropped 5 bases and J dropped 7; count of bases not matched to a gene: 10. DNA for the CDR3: TGTGCCAGCAGCCACTGGACAGGGTTTGGGAATGAGCAGTTCTTC. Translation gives CASSHWTGFGNEQFF.

CDR3 bases: TGTGCCAGCAGCGTAGGACAGGGGCGCGAGAATGGCTACACCTTC. As protein: CASSVGQGRENGYTF. This chain links TRBV9 with TRBJ1-2; 8 positions match TRBD1. CDR1 is SGDLS and CDR2 is YYNGEE in the germline V gene. The CDR3 extends over 15 amino acids. Germline trimming cut 0 bases from V and 6 bases from J; bases unmatched to any gene: 7.

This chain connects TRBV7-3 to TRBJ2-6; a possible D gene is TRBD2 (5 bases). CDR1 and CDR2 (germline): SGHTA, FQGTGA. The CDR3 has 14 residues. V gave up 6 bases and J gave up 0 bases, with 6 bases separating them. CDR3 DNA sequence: TGTGCCAGCAGTGGAGGCTCTGGGGCCAACGTCCTGACTTTC. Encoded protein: CASSGGSGANVLTF.

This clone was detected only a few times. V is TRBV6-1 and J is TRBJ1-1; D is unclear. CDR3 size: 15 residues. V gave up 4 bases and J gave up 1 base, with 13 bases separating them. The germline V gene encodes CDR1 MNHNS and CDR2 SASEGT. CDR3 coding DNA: TGTGCCAGCAGTGCTCTGCTCTGGGAGAACACTGAAGCTTTCTTT. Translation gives CASSALLWENTEAFF.

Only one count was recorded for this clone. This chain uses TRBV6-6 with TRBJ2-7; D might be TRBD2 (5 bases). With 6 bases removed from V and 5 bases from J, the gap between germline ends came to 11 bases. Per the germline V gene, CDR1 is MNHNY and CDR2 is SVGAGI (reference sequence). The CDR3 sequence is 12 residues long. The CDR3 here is CASSLLGNEQYF. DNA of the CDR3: TGTGCCAGCAGCCTCCTCGGGAACGAGCAGTACTTC.

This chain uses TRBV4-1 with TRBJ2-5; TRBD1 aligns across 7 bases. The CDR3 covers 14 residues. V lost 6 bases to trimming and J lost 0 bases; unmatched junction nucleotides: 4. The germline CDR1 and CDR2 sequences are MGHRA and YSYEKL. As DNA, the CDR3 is TGCGCCAGCAGTCATGGACAGGACCAAGAGACCCAGTACTTC. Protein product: CASSHGQDQETQYF.

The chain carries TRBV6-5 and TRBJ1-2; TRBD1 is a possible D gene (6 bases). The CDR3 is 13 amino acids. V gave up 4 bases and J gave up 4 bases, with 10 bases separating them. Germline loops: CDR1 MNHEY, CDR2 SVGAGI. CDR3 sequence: CASSSTGTYGYTF. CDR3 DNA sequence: TGTGCCAGCAGTTCGACAGGTACCTATGGCTACACCTTC.

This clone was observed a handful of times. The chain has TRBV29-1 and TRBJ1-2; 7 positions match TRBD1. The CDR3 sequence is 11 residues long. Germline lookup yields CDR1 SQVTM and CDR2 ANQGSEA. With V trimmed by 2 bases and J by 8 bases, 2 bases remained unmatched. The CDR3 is CSVEQGGGYTF. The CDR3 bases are TGCAGCGTTGAACAGGGGGGAGGCTACACCTTC.

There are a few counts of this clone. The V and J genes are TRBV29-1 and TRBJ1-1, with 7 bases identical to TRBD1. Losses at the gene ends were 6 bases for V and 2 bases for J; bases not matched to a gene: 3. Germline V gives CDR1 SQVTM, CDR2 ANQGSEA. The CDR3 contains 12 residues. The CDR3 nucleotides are TGCAGCGTCAGACAGGGAAACACTGAAGCTTTCTTT. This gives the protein CSVRQGNTEAFF.

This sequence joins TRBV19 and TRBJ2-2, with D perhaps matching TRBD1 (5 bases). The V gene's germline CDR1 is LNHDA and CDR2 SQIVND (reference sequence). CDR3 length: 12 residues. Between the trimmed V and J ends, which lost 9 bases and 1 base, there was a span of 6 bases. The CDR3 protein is CARDKNTGELFF. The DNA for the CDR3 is TGTGCCAGGGACAAGAACACCGGGGAGCTGTTTTTT.

The DNA of the CDR3 is TGCGCCAGCAGCTTGGGATCCCCTTTGAACACTGAAGCTTTCTTT. It encodes CASSLGSPLNTEAFF. The chain has TRBV5-1 and TRBJ1-1; no clear D gene. CDR3 length: 15 residues. Trimming removed 0 bases at V and 0 bases at J, with 9 bases between. Germline V gene data show CDR1 as SGHRS and CDR2 as YFSETQ.